Listed below are T cell receptor beta chains from one sample, sequenced in a study of post-analysis software for immune sequencing data. TCRdb processed the PCR reads anew with MiXCR; each CDR3 protein has one entry. The table lists around 770,000 distinct CDR3 sequences, approximately 44% of them singletons. Sequencing was performed on blood. Receptor source: a girl aged 5 to 17 with multiple sclerosis. Each CDR3 is given with its conserved first and last residue. Fields, in order: V gene, clone size, J gene, D gene, CDR3 protein, CDR3 DNA. A D gene is named only where the DNA matches it firmly. Clone size is given for some rows only: seen once, a few or many times, or a class if the clone is expanded.

TRBV12-3/TRBV12-4,NA,TRBJ2-5,TRBD2,CASTPGSSGSAETQYF,TGTGCCAGCACCCCAGGGAGTAGCGGGAGCGCGGAGACCCAGTACTTC
TRBV10-3,NA,TRBJ2-1,TRBD2,CAIRGSASGGDSYNEQFF,TGTGCCATCAGAGGTTCGGCTAGCGGGGGTGACTCCTACAATGAGCAGTTCTTC
TRBV11-1,NA,TRBJ2-7,NA,CASNLGGASSYEQYF,TGTGCCAGCAACTTAGGGGGGGCAAGCTCCTACGAGCAGTACTTC
TRBV7-2,few,TRBJ2-1,NA,CASRGGGDEQFF,TGTGCCAGCAGAGGTGGGGGCGATGAGCAGTTCTTC
TRBV3-1,few,TRBJ2-1,TRBD1,CASSRGQGNEQFF,TGTGCCAGCAGCCGGGGACAGGGCAATGAGCAGTTCTTC
TRBV5-1,NA,TRBJ2-1,TRBD2,CASSLVATSGRWEQFF,TGCGCCAGCAGCTTGGTGGCGACTAGCGGGAGATGGGAGCAGTTCTTC
TRBV4-3,NA,TRBJ2-1,TRBD2,CASSQALGLAGGSYNEQFF,TGCGCCAGCAGCCAAGCTCTCGGACTAGCGGGAGGCTCCTACAATGAGCAGTTCTTC
TRBV7-2,NA,TRBJ2-5,TRBD2,CASRLPGSGALETQYF,TGTGCCAGCAGACTGCCGGGGAGCGGGGCTCTAGAGACCCAGTACTTC
TRBV6-1,NA,TRBJ2-4,NA,CASSEAFRKGRVENIQYF,TGTGCCAGCAGTGAAGCGTTTAGAAAGGGTCGGGTCGAGAACATTCAGTACTTC
TRBV20-1,few,TRBJ2-1,TRBD2,CSARDLAGVGNEQFF,TGCAGTGCTAGGGACTTAGCGGGAGTGGGGAATGAGCAGTTCTTC
TRBV12-3/TRBV12-4,NA,TRBJ1-2,NA,CASSSPKDRLYGYTF,TGTGCCAGCAGTTCCCCGAAGGACAGACTTTATGGCTACACCTTC
TRBV28,NA,TRBJ2-5,NA,CASSSTRETQYF,TGTGCCAGCAGTTCGACCAGAGAGACCCAGTACTTC
TRBV7-3,NA,TRBJ2-1,TRBD2,CASSSPGIAGSSYNEQFF,TGTGCCAGCAGCTCCCCTGGGATAGCGGGAAGCTCCTACAATGAGCAGTTCTTC
TRBV24-1,few,TRBJ2-5,TRBD2,CATSDAGTSSPQETQYF,TGTGCCACCAGTGATGCCGGGACTAGCAGCCCGCAAGAGACCCAGTACTTC
TRBV7-9,few,TRBJ1-4,TRBD1,CASSLDSSSDRARKEKLFF,TGTGCCAGCAGCTTAGACTCTTCGAGCGACAGGGCCAGGAAGGAAAAACTGTTTTTT
TRBV30,NA,TRBJ2-5,NA,CAWSPQGTQYF,TGTGCCTGGAGTCCTCAGGGGACCCAGTACTTC
TRBV20-1,NA,TRBJ2-1,TRBD2,CSALSGTSGNNEQFF,TGCAGTGCCCTGTCCGGGACTAGCGGGAATAATGAGCAGTTCTTC
TRBV20-1,NA,TRBJ2-3,NA,CSARDLRGGSSTDTQYF,TGCAGTGCTAGAGATCTGAGGGGGGGTTCCTCCACAGATACGCAGTATTTT
TRBV12-3/TRBV12-4,NA,TRBJ2-7,NA,CASSLRGLPYF,TGTGCCAGCAGTTTAAGAGGCCTACCGTACTTC
TRBV12-3/TRBV12-4,few,TRBJ2-7,NA,CASSCHAIHLSSYEQYF,TGTGCCAGCAGTTGCCACGCTATACACCTTAGCTCCTACGAGCAGTACTTC
TRBV15,few,TRBJ2-5,TRBD2,CATSREGLAGVETQYF,TGTGCCACCAGCAGAGAAGGACTAGCGGGAGTGGAGACCCAGTACTTC
TRBV10-3,NA,TRBJ1-1,NA,CAISPAENTEAFF,TGTGCCATCAGTCCAGCGGAGAACACTGAAGCTTTCTTT
TRBV7-9,few,TRBJ1-1,TRBD1,CASSSSGGGTEAFF,TGTGCCAGCAGCTCGTCAGGGGGCGGCACTGAAGCTTTCTTT
TRBV10-3,NA,TRBJ2-5,TRBD1,CATGLGQQETQYF,TGTGCCACTGGTTTGGGACAGCAAGAGACCCAGTACTTC
TRBV20-1,NA,TRBJ2-1,TRBD1,CSARDLGGPSYNEQFF,TGCAGTGCTAGAGATCTAGGGGGCCCATCCTACAATGAGCAGTTCTTC
TRBV20-1,few,TRBJ2-7,TRBD2,CSASTREGSYEQYF,TGCAGTGCTAGTACTCGGGAGGGTTCCTACGAGCAGTACTTC
TRBV4-1,few,TRBJ1-1,NA,CASGSNTEAFF,TGCGCCAGCGGTTCGAACACTGAAGCTTTCTTT
TRBV12-3/TRBV12-4,few,TRBJ1-5,NA,CASSPARLEPQHF,TGTGCCAGCAGTCCCGCCCGGCTAGAGCCCCAGCATTTT
TRBV6-2/TRBV6-3,NA,TRBJ2-1,TRBD1,CASSSGTGYYDEQFF,TGTGCCAGCAGTTCCGGGACAGGGTATTACGATGAGCAGTTCTTC
TRBV27,few,TRBJ1-6,NA,CASSPRDRAATPLHF,TGTGCCAGCAGTCCGAGGGACCGTGCGGCTACACCCCTCCACTTT
TRBV6-6,NA,TRBJ1-3,TRBD1,CASSRTGDITGNTRYF,TGTGCCAGCAGTCGGACAGGGGATATTACTGGAAACACCAGATATTTT
TRBV11-2,many,TRBJ2-4,NA,CASSQSDIAKNIQYF,TGTGCCAGCAGCCAGTCCGATATAGCCAAAAACATTCAGTACTTC
TRBV20-1,NA,TRBJ2-5,NA,CSARDGRYQETQYF,TGCAGTGCTAGAGATGGGAGGTACCAAGAGACCCAGTACTTC
TRBV7-2,NA,TRBJ1-1,NA,CASSLAGPMTNTEAFF,TGTGCCAGCAGCCTCGCGGGGCCTATGACGAACACTGAAGCTTTCTTT
TRBV20-1,NA,TRBJ2-7,NA,CSAAVREYEQYF,TGCAGTGCTGCCGTCAGGGAGTACGAGCAGTACTTC
TRBV10-3,NA,TRBJ2-1,NA,CAISSGVDNEQFF,TGTGCCATCAGCTCCGGGGTCGACAATGAGCAGTTCTTC
TRBV27,NA,TRBJ1-2,NA,CASSRVNANYGYTF,TGTGCCAGCAGTCGGGTTAACGCTAACTATGGCTACACCTTC
TRBV12-5,NA,TRBJ2-1,NA,CASGLSEQFF,TGTGCTAGTGGTCTTAGCGAGCAGTTCTTC
TRBV6-2/TRBV6-3,NA,TRBJ2-1,TRBD2,CASSHLAGYNEQFF,TGTGCCAGCAGTCACCTAGCGGGGTACAATGAGCAGTTCTTC
TRBV20-1,NA,TRBJ2-5,NA,CSAGLSRNEQYF,TGCAGTGCTGGACTTTCCCGTAATGAGCAGTACTTC